This entry lists 5 T cell receptor beta chains sequenced from one sample in a study of cytomegalovirus exposure and HLA in healthy donors. Primers included in the PCR were 60 Vbeta and 13 Jbeta primers. Clones were sequenced by immunoSEQ multiplex PCR, and TCRdb holds only the in-frame ones, with some missing. Among 70,000 to 90,000 clones, approximately 70% were seen once, and the ten largest hold roughly 21%. The sample consisted of PBMCs. Receptors were obtained from a man aged 40-49 years in good health and CMV-seropositive.

This clone has more than one count but fewer than ten. V is TRBV6-1 and J is TRBJ2-7; possible D gene TRBD2, 7 bases. Germline CDR1 and CDR2: MNHNS and SASEGT. The ends were cut back, 0 bases at V and 2 bases at J, with 14 bases in the middle. CDR3 length equals 16 residues. The CDR3 DNA reads as TGTGCCAGCAGTGAAGCGCGGCGGGGGCCAACCTACGAGCAGTACTTC. Protein: CASSEARRGPTYEQYF.

About this clone: This specimen includes other DNA sequences encoding the same CDR3. This chain uses TRBV5-5 with TRBJ2-7; 9 bases match TRBD2. This CDR3 contains 14 residues. The germline CDR1 and CDR2 sequences are SGHKS and YYEKEE (reference sequence). Trimming took 1 base from V and 6 from J; bases not matched to a gene: 5. CDR3 region: CASSLTSGGREQYF. CDR3 bases: TGTGCCAGCAGCTTGACCAGCGGGGGGCGCGAGCAGTACTTC.

This clone was seen more than once but under ten times. The chain is built from TRBV7-8 and TRBJ1-1; D not certain. The CDR3 runs 18 residues. V was cut by 3 bases and J by 3 bases, with 23 bases left in between. The V gene's germline CDR1 is SGHVS and CDR2 FQNEAQ. CDR3 DNA: TGTGCCAGCAGCTTTTTAGACATGGCGAACACACGTTACACTGAAGCTTTCTTT. This encodes CASSFLDMANTRYTEAFF.

This clone appeared a few times. The V gene is TRBV27, the J gene TRBJ1-6; unclear D gene. The CDR3 totals 15 residues. V dropped 5 bases and J dropped 8 bases, with 16 bases sitting between them. Germline CDR1 is MNHEY and CDR2 is SMNVEV (reference sequence). For the CDR3, the DNA is TGTGCCAGCAGTCCCCTCTGGGGAGTTGATTCACCCCTCCACTTT. It yields the protein CASSPLWGVDSPLHF.

The chain carries TRBV19 and TRBJ2-3; 9 bases are a match to TRBD1. This CDR3 has 14 residues. The V gene's germline CDR1 is LNHDA and CDR2 SQIVND (reference sequence). J lost 1 base, V lost 6 bases, and 2 bases had no gene match. The CDR3 nucleotides read TGTGCCAGTAGCCGGACAGGGGGCACAGATACGCAGTATTTT. Translating gives CASSRTGGTDTQYF.